This record looks at one T cell receptor (beta chain) sequence and its context. The sample is drawn from a study of CD8 T cells in Susac syndrome. There are 13 residues in the CDR3. Per the germline V gene, CDR1 is SQVTM and CDR2 is ANQGSEA. Trimming took 7 bases from V and 2 from J, leaving 14 bases between them. It was with random hexamers that about 0.45 to 1 ug RNA was reverse transcribed. By means of immunoSEQ multiplex PCR, TCR beta CDR3 spanning 54 Vbeta and 13 Jbeta underwent amplification. MiXCR was run by TCRdb on the immunoSEQ multiplex PCR reads, yielding one entry per CDR3 protein. The profile shows about 70,000 distinct CDR3 sequences, 96% of them singletons. The multiple sclerosis controls were treatment-naive patients, and their relapsing-remitting disease was stable or active. The TEMRA cells underwent FACS enrichment, while the CD8+ and CD4+ T cells underwent negative isolation.

Sequencing input: CD4+ T cells from PBMCs. The rearrangement links TRBV29-1 to TRBJ2-5, with D hard to call. The clonotype was recovered from a human donor with multiple sclerosis. The CDR3 DNA sequence: TGCAGCGCCCTGAGGTCAGAACAAGAGACCCAGTACTTC. This sequence encodes CSALRSEQETQYF.